This T cell receptor (beta chain) was profiled in a study of T-cell memory formation after mild COVID-19 (dated by TCRdb to the early 2020s). Background on the whole study: Most TCR sequence clusters were specific to one of the two donors. Longitudinal TCRalpha and TCRbeta repertoire sequencing tracked T-cell clones expanding and contracting after mild COVID-19 in a couple of donors. The cohort comprised two young, previously healthy adult volunteers, one female and one male. Study-wide conclusions, independent of this receptor: SARS-CoV-2 specificity of the second-wave clones peaking on day 37 was not confirmed. Contracting CD4+ clones were located mainly in the CM and EM memory subsets, whereas CD8+ clones were found to be enriched in EMRA. Clones contracting from day 15 to 85 had balanced CD4/CD8 phenotypes, while a second wave expanding from day 15 to 37 was biased towards CD4+. Some responding clones were detected in pre-infection memory, suggesting pre-existing cross-reactive memory T cells joined the SARS-CoV-2 response. The study included only a couple of mild cases, and larger cohorts that include severe cases with pre-infection samples were judged to be necessary.

With regard to this clonotype: This clone's antigen is unknown. A junction boundary mismatches the germline segment, possibly from a read error.

From cysteine to phenylalanine, the CDR3 is 14 amino acids long. Here the CDR3 DNA is all that survives: 42 bases in frame from base 1. Based on the germline V gene (reference sequence), the CDR1 and CDR2 sequences are SSHAT and FNYEAQ. TCRdb lists the instrument as Illumina NovaSeq 6000. cDNA libraries for TCRalpha and TCRbeta were prepared by 5'RACE using constant-segment primers, with sample barcodes and unique molecular identifiers added. RNA was extracted from every sample with Trizol reagent. Library amplification was performed in two PCR steps, and a second sample barcode and Illumina TruSeq adapters were introduced in the second step. Sequencing of libraries was performed on an Illumina NovaSeq with 2 x 150 bp paired-end reads. In the authors' own workflow: Demultiplexing of reads and collapsing into UMI-guided consensus sequences were performed with migec v1.2.7. Using mixcr v2.1.11, the UMI consensuses were aligned to TRA and TRB V and J templates and assembled into clonotypes. A clonotype was counted as expanded or contracted only if both edgeR and NoisET called the change significant, with noise models trained on biological replicates. For edgeR calls, the thresholds were a false discovery rate-adjusted p below 0.01 and a log2 fold-change of 1. As an exploratory analysis of dynamics, PCA with hierarchical clustering was applied to max-normalized trajectories of the 1000 most abundant clonotypes. Each responding clone was given a CD4 or CD8 phenotype based on the CD4+ and CD8+ repertoires, which had been sequenced separately. The public sequencing data were trimmed at Q25 with fastp and processed into clonotypes with MiXCR by TCRdb, which kept only in-frame beta chains. Entries that share a CDR3 protein sequence are merged under the most common genes and DNA. Clone size and V and J calls follow TCRdb, not the original study. Present in this sample are roughly 400,000 distinct CDR3 sequences, 15% to 20% of which were seen just once. The top ten hold roughly 21% of the sample.

Ficoll-Paque density gradient centrifugation was used to isolate PBMCs. The receptor comes from a man younger than 30 who had mild COVID-19 (a few samples of this study predate the infection). The sample titles of this study are shuffled in the database, so cell type and time point are left out; the donor was told from shared clones. The sample consisted of PBMCs or a T cell subset sorted from them (not recorded which). The receptor chain draws on TRBV7-7 and TRBJ2-3; tentative D gene TRBD2, with 7 bases matching. The CDR3 protein: CASSLGGEADTQYF. In nucleotide form, the sequence is TGTGCTAGCAGCTTAGGGGGGGAGGCAGATACGCAGTATTTT.